This TCR beta chain appears in the sequencing data of a study of shared clonotypes between healthy human individuals. About the research overall: Per-donor plates numbered three CD4 naive, three CD4 memory, two CD8 naive and one CD8 memory. General observations from the study: What rarefaction showed was incomplete sorted-subset sequencing despite large depth.

The CDR3 has 15 amino acids. Per germline, CDR1 MGHRA and CDR2 YSYEKL. Unmatched junction bases numbered 7, after V lost 1 base and J lost 7 bases. Original processing notes: Junction-only sequences without quality scores were provided by ImmunoSEQ, so filtering was different. The repertoire was sequenced with immunoSEQ multiplex PCR; TCRdb's copy has only in-frame clones and lacks some. V and J calls and clone size follow that table, whereas D and trimming were derived from the DNA. The sample includes about 690,000 clones, 90% of them seen just once. Comments on this clone: As yet, its antigen is unknown.

The clonotype was recovered from a man aged 18 to 30 in good health. Some clones in this sample may be carry-over from other donors' samples. The sequencing input was memory CD8+ T cells from PBMCs. As to subset: CD45RO+ cells pooled with CCR7-negative TemRA cells. J is TRBJ1-5 and V is TRBV4-1, with TRBD1 matching 7 bases. DNA of the CDR3: TGCGCCAGCAGCCAAGGGACGTTCAGGGGGCAGCCCCAGCATTTT. Residues: CASSQGTFRGQPQHF.